This is a list of T cell receptor beta chains from one sample in a study of graft-versus-host responses after intestinal transplantation. The data were produced by immunoSEQ multiplex PCR, yet TCRdb's version contains in-frame clones alone and is incomplete. The table records some 45,000 clones, around 96% of them present only once. The sequencing used PBMCs, collected around 330 days after intestinal transplant. These receptors originate from a human patient who received an intestinal transplant, so some T cells may come from the graft donor. CDR3s include the opening cysteine and the closing phenylalanine or tryptophan. A D gene is named only where the DNA matches it firmly. Clone size is shown for a subset of rows, as once, few, many or a class of expanded clone.

TRBV16	TRBD1	NA	TRBJ1-6	TGTGCCAGCAGCCAACACCGGCCCCCCCGGACAGGGGAATCACCCCTCCACTTT	CASSQHRPPRTGESPLHF
TRBV11-3	NA	NA	TRBJ2-1	TGTGCCAGCAGCTCACAAGGAGGGTTCAATGAGCAGTTCTTC	CASSSQGGFNEQFF
TRBV2	NA	once	TRBJ2-5	TGTGCCAGCAGTGTGGGTTTGGCGCCCCAAGAGACCCAGTACTTC	CASSVGLAPQETQYF
TRBV6-5	TRBD2	NA	TRBJ2-3	TGTGCCAGCAGTTACGTTGGCGGGAGGTTGGCAGATACGCAGTATTTT	CASSYVGGRLADTQYF
TRBV10-2	TRBD2	NA	TRBJ2-3	TGCGCCAGCGTGAGCGGGAAGGATACGCAGTATTTT	CASVSGKDTQYF
TRBV27	NA	NA	TRBJ2-7	TGTGCCAGCAGTCCCCTCGAGAGGGGGGGGACCTACGAGCAGTACTTC	CASSPLERGGTYEQYF
TRBV7-9	TRBD1	once	TRBJ2-7	TGTGCCAGCAATAAGGGGGCGTCAAGCTCCTACGAGCAGTACTTC	CASNKGASSSYEQYF
TRBV6-5	TRBD1	once	TRBJ2-5	TGTGCCAGCAGTCCCGGGACAGTGAGTGGAGAGACCCAGTACTTC	CASSPGTVSGETQYF
TRBV18	TRBD1	NA	TRBJ2-5	TGTGCCAGCTCAGACAGGGAGGAGACCCAGTACTTC	CASSDREETQYF
TRBV9	TRBD2	few	TRBJ2-1	TGTGCCAGCAGCGTAGTAGGACTAGCGGGAGACAATGAGCAGTTCTTC	CASSVVGLAGDNEQFF
TRBV7-9	TRBD2	NA	TRBJ2-2	TGTGCCAGCTGGGGAGCGGGAGGACACCTGCACACCGGGGAGCTGTTTTTT	CASWGAGGHLHTGELFF
TRBV5-4	NA	NA	TRBJ1-5	TGTGCCAGCAGCCGGACAGATAGCAATCAGCCCCAGCATTTT	CASSRTDSNQPQHF
TRBV2	NA	NA	TRBJ2-6	TGTGCCAGCAGTGAGCGGGACTCCGGGGCCAACGTCCTGACTTTC	CASSERDSGANVLTF
TRBV5-4	NA	NA	TRBJ2-3	TGTGCCAGCAGCTTAGAGGGTAGCACAGATACGCAGTATTTT	CASSLEGSTDTQYF
TRBV5-5	TRBD1	NA	TRBJ2-7	TGTGCCAGCAGCCGGGACAGTACGACCTACGAGCAGTACTTC	CASSRDSTTYEQYF
TRBV29-1	TRBD1	NA	TRBJ1-6	TGCAGCGTTCGGCGGGACAGGGACCAATCACCCCTCCACTTT	CSVRRDRDQSPLHF
TRBV27	NA	NA	TRBJ2-6	TGTGCCAGCAATCCTCTGGACTCTGGGGCCAACGTCCTGACTTTC	CASNPLDSGANVLTF
TRBV6-1	TRBD2	NA	TRBJ2-5	TGTGCCAGCAGTGAAGCCTTTCTAGCGGCCAATGGGGAAACCCAGTACTTC	CASSEAFLAANGETQYF
TRBV19	NA	few	TRBJ1-5	TGTGCTGCAGCCTCAGGCGATCAGCCCCAGCATTTT	CAAASGDQPQHF
TRBV9	NA	NA	TRBJ2-7	TGTGCCAGCAGCACGACACTAGGCCCGAACGACGAGCAGTACTTC	CASSTTLGPNDEQYF
TRBV18	NA	NA	TRBJ2-5	TGTGCCAGCTCACCAGAAGGGGGAAAGACCCAGTACTTC	CASSPEGGKTQYF
TRBV15	NA	NA	TRBJ2-3	TGTGCCACCAGCAGAGAGAGGGGAAGCACAGATACGCAGTATTTT	CATSRERGSTDTQYF
TRBV5-1	NA	NA	TRBJ2-1	TGCGCCAGCAGCTTTTCTGGGGAGGCGGGAACGGGTGGCGATGAGCAGTTCTTC	CASSFSGEAGTGGDEQFF
TRBV6-1	NA	NA	TRBJ2-1	TGTGCCAGCAGAGGGTCTCCGGATGAGCAGTTCTTC	CASRGSPDEQFF
TRBV9	TRBD2	NA	TRBJ2-2	TGTGCCAGCAGCCCCTCCTCTAGCGGGGGGGCCTTCGGGGAGCTGTTTTTT	CASSPSSSGGAFGELFF
TRBV10-2	NA	NA	TRBJ2-7	TGCGCCAGCAGTGAGGGGGACATGGTCTCCTACGAGCAGTACTTC	CASSEGDMVSYEQYF
TRBV2	TRBD2	NA	TRBJ2-7	TGTGCCAGCAGTGACCTGGGCGGGAGGGCAACCTACGAGCAGTACTTC	CASSDLGGRATYEQYF
TRBV9	TRBD1	NA	TRBJ2-1	TGTGCCAGCAGCGGGTCCCGGGACAGGGGTAAGAATGAGCAGTTCTTC	CASSGSRDRGKNEQFF
TRBV18	NA	NA	TRBJ1-6	TGTGCCAGCTCACCGAATACAGCATCCGGCGGGTCCTATAATTCACCCCTCCACTTT	CASSPNTASGGSYNSPLHF
TRBV18	NA	NA	TRBJ1-5	TGTGCCAGCTCTCTGTCGAGGGGCCTCAATCAGCCCCAGCATTTT	CASSLSRGLNQPQHF
TRBV30	NA	NA	TRBJ2-2	TGTGCCTGGGACCTAGGTGCCGGGGAGCTGTTTTTT	CAWDLGAGELFF